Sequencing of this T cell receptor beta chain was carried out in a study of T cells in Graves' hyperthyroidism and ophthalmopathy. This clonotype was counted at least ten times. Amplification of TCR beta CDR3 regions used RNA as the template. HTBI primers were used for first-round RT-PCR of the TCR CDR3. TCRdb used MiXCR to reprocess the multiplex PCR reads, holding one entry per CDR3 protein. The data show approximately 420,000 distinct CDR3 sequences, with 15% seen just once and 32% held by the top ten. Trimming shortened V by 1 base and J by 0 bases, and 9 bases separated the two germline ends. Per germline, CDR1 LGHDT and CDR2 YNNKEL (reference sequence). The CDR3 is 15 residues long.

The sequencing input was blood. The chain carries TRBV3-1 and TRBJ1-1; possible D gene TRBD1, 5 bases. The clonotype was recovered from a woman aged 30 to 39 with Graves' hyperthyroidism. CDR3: CASSQGGGMNTEAFF. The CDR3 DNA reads TGTGCCAGCAGCCAAGGGGGCGGGATGAACACTGAAGCTTTCTTT.